These 24 T cell receptor beta chains share one sample of origin, sequenced in a study of PD-1 blockade in classical Hodgkin lymphoma. In every patient, relapse followed autologous stem cell transplantation, while exposure to brentuximab vedotin differed. The table came from immunoSEQ multiplex PCR; TCRdb's copy has only in-frame clones and leaves some out. The data show around 20,000 clones, 68% seen once. The sequencing here drew on peripheral blood mononuclear cells (PBMCs), taken at baseline. These receptors originate from a human donor with classical Hodgkin lymphoma.

This CDR3 is CASSLSRTGNTIYF. The CDR3 coding sequence is TGTGCCAGCAGTTTGAGCAGGACGGGAAACACCATATATTTT. The rearrangement links TRBV6-5 to TRBJ1-3; no firm D call. The CDR3 has 14 amino acids. Germline loops: CDR1 MNHEY, CDR2 SVGAGI. V lost 4 bases, J lost 4 bases, and 11 bases lay in between.

This clone appeared once. The genes are TRBV5-6 and TRBJ1-2; D unresolved. The CDR3 is 16 residues long. V was trimmed by 5 bases and J by 5 bases, leaving 22 bases between them. Germline V CDR1 and CDR2: SGHDT, YYEEEE. DNA of the CDR3: TGTGCCAGCAGATACGAAGACAACACCGTGCTATATGGCTACACCTTC. The encoded protein is CASRYEDNTVLYGYTF.

This chain joins TRBV28 and TRBJ1-5; maybe TRBD1 (5 bases). Germline assignment: CDR1 MDHEN and CDR2 SYDVKM. This CDR3 spans 15 amino acids. Trimming pared 5 bases from V and 6 bases from J, leaving 17 bases between. The chain's CDR3 is CASSPPGGSGQPQHF. CDR3 coding DNA: TGTGCCAGCAGTCCACCGGGGGGTTCGGGTCAGCCCCAGCATTTT.

This rearrangement joins TRBV6-1 to TRBJ1-2; D may be TRBD1 (5 bases). This CDR3 has 16 residues. CDR1 is MNHNS and CDR2 is SASEGT in the germline V gene. V lost 3 bases and J 5 bases, leaving 19 bases between the germline ends. CDR3 bases: TGTGCCAGCAGTGACCGGGACGCCGTCCACCCTTATGGCTACACCTTC. It translates to CASSDRDAVHPYGYTF.

The chain is built from TRBV2 and TRBJ2-3; possible D gene TRBD2, 7 bases. V was pared by 5 bases and J by 15 bases, with 18 bases between. CDR1 is SNHLY, CDR2 FYNNEI, per germline. The CDR3 length is 12 residues. CDR3 nucleotide sequence: TGTGCCAGCAGTCCCGGACCCGGGGGGCTCTATTTT. Translation: CASSPGPGGLYF.

The chain is built from TRBV5-6 and TRBJ1-2; D perhaps matches TRBD1 (6 bases). The CDR3 is made up of 15 amino acids. The V gene lost 0 bases and the J gene lost 4 bases, with 13 bases spanning the gap. Germline V lookup: CDR1 SGHDT, CDR2 YYEEEE. The CDR3 loop is CASSLERGVSYGYTF. The CDR3 region has the DNA TGTGCCAGCAGCTTGGAGAGGGGGGTTAGCTATGGCTACACCTTC.

V usage is TRBV18 and J usage is TRBJ1-1; 11 nucleotides agree with TRBD1. CDR1 is KGHSH, CDR2 LQKENI, per germline. The V and J ends lost 6 bases and 1 base, in that order; junction bases with no gene match: 4. The CDR3 is made up of 15 amino acids. The DNA of the CDR3 is TGTGCCAGCTCCCTAGGACAGGGGGCGAACACTGAAGCTTTCTTT. Protein: CASSLGQGANTEAFF.

The chain joins TRBV9 to TRBJ2-5; possibly TRBD2 for D (6 bases). This CDR3 region has 16 residues. Deletions cut 3 bases from V and 4 bases from J, with 19 bases between. In germline, CDR1 is SGDLS, CDR2 YYNGEE. The chain's CDR3 is CASSAKRGGSGETQYF. In nucleotides, the CDR3 is TGTGCCAGCAGCGCGAAAAGGGGAGGCAGCGGAGAGACCCAGTACTTC.

This clone was seen only a few times. The chain is built from TRBV4-1 and TRBJ2-1, with TRBD2 as a possible D gene (5 bases). V lost 1 base to trimming and J lost 0 bases, with 7 bases between them. CDR1 is MGHRA, CDR2 YSYEKL, per germline. The CDR3 has 15 residues. The CDR3 DNA follows: TGCGCCAGCAGCCAAGCGAGCGGCTCCTACAATGAGCAGTTCTTC. Protein product: CASSQASGSYNEQFF.

The V gene is TRBV11-3, the J gene TRBJ2-3, with TRBD2 identical over 12 bases. J lost 2 bases, V lost 5 bases, and 14 bases had no gene match. The CDR3 is made up of 19 amino acids. Germline values: CDR1 SGHNT, CDR2 YENEEA. CDR3 loop: CASSTTSGGPPGPTDTQYF. The CDR3 nucleotides are TGTGCCAGCAGCACAACTAGCGGGGGGCCCCCGGGACCCACAGATACGCAGTATTTT. Combining the CDR3 with reference TRBV11-3 and TRBJ2-3 gives the whole variable domain EAGVVQSPRYKIIEKKQPVAFWCNPISGHNTLYWYLQNLGQGPELLIRYENEEAVDDSQLPKDRFSAERLKGVDSTLKIQPAELGDSAVYLCASSTTSGGPPGPTDTQYFGPGTRLTVL.

The V gene is TRBV19, the J gene TRBJ2-1, with 8 bases aligning to TRBD1. Germline CDR1 LNHDA, CDR2 SQIVND (reference sequence). The CDR3 covers 14 residues. The trim removed 6 bases at V and 7 bases at J, leaving 8 bases unmatched. The CDR3 sequence: CASSHDRGVNEQFF. CDR3 DNA: TGTGCCAGTAGCCACGACAGGGGAGTTAATGAGCAGTTCTTC.

This chain connects TRBV7-2 to TRBJ2-7; weak D call: TRBD1 (5 bases). The V end lost 2 bases, the J end lost 3 bases, and 17 bases lay between the germline ends. This CDR3 contains 16 residues. Per germline, CDR1 SGHTA and CDR2 FQGNSA. The CDR3 region has the DNA TGTGCCAGCAGCTTACGGCCCCCCAGGGCCAACTACGAGCAGTACTTC. It is translated as CASSLRPPRANYEQYF.

V is TRBV28 and J is TRBJ2-6; D is perhaps TRBD2 (6 bases). CDR1 and CDR2 from the germline V gene are MDHEN and SYDVKM. The CDR3 is 15 amino acids. Trimming left V 10 bases short and J 1 base short, with 14 bases between. The CDR3 region is CATAFGGSGANVLTF. The CDR3 DNA follows: TGTGCCACAGCGTTCGGAGGGTCTGGGGCCAACGTCCTGACTTTC.

This clone occurred once. The V and J genes are TRBV30 and TRBJ1-2; D not resolved. The V gene lost 1 base and the J gene lost 6 bases, with 9 bases spanning the gap. The germline CDR1 and CDR2 sequences are GTSNPN and SVGIG (reference sequence). This CDR3 contains 12 residues. DNA of the CDR3: TGTGCCTGGAGTGGGAAACAAGATGGCTACACCTTC. As protein: CAWSGKQDGYTF.

This clone was counted a few times. CDR3 bases: TGTGCCAGCAGTTGGGATACAGGGGTCAATCAGCCCCAGCATTTT. Encoded protein: CASSWDTGVNQPQHF. This chain joins TRBV6-6 and TRBJ1-5; 7 nucleotides align to TRBD1. The ends lost 4 bases at V and 3 bases at J; junction bases unmatched: 6. Germline V gene sequence: CDR1 MNHNY, CDR2 SVGAGI (reference sequence). This CDR3 spans 15 amino acids.

The V call is TRBV19, the J call TRBJ2-1; no definite D call. V was trimmed by 3 bases and J by 2 bases, leaving 8 bases between them. Germline V gene data show CDR1 as LNHDA and CDR2 as SQIVND (reference sequence). The CDR3 loop spans 14 amino acids. The CDR3 here is CASSIPPPYNEQFF. The CDR3 DNA reads as TGTGCCAGTAGTATCCCTCCCCCCTACAATGAGCAGTTCTTC.

V and J are TRBV2 and TRBJ1-1; D is perhaps TRBD1 (5 bases). This CDR3 is built from 12 residues. CDR1 SNHLY and CDR2 FYNNEI come from the germline V gene. The V gene lost 2 bases and the J gene lost 6 bases, with 7 bases spanning the gap. The CDR3 spells CASSESGAEAFF. Here the CDR3 DNA reads TGTGCCAGCAGTGAATCGGGGGCTGAAGCTTTCTTT.

The chain joins TRBV6-5 to TRBJ1-5; D is perhaps TRBD1 (5 bases). V lost 4 bases and J lost 0, with 7 bases in between. In germline, CDR1 is MNHEY, CDR2 SVGAGI. This CDR3 region has 14 residues. This chain's CDR3 is CASSLTVSNQPQHF. CDR3 in DNA: TGTGCCAGCAGTTTGACAGTTAGCAATCAGCCCCAGCATTTT.

The V call is TRBV5-1, the J call TRBJ2-7, with a weak D call TRBD2 (6 bases). This CDR3 region has 15 residues. In germline, CDR1 is SGHRS, CDR2 YFSETQ. Trimming cost V 0 bases and J 2 bases, with 12 bases left between them. CDR3: CASSLAGTLTYEQYF. The CDR3 DNA follows: TGCGCCAGCAGCTTGGCGGGGACTCTCACCTACGAGCAGTACTTC.

CDR3 nucleotide sequence: TGTGCCAGCAGCTTAGACGGGACTAGCACAGATACGCAGTATTTT. It is translated as CASSLDGTSTDTQYF. The rearrangement links TRBV11-2 to TRBJ2-3; possibly TRBD2 for D (6 bases). Trimming left V 0 bases short and J 0 bases short, with 7 bases between. The CDR3 contains 15 residues. CDR1 SGHAT and CDR2 FQNNGV come from the germline V gene.

The chain employs TRBV5-1 and TRBJ1-3; D call uncertain. Germline V CDR1 and CDR2: SGHRS, YFSETQ. CDR3 length: 15 amino acids. Trimming removed 0 bases at V and 0 bases at J, with 7 bases between. The CDR3 DNA is TGCGCCAGCAGCTTGGGACGGAACTCTGGAAACACCATATATTTT. This encodes CASSLGRNSGNTIYF. Combining the CDR3 with reference TRBV5-1 and TRBJ1-3 gives the whole variable domain KAGVTQTPRYLIKTRGQQVTLSCSPISGHRSVSWYQQTPGQGLQFLFEYFSETQRNKGNFPGRFSGRQFSNSRSEMNVSTLELGDSALYLCASSLGRNSGNTIYFGEGSWLTVV.

This clone was recorded only once. The V call is TRBV28, the J call TRBJ2-3; D might be TRBD1 (6 bases). Trimming took 2 bases from V and 8 from J, leaving 14 bases between them. This CDR3 region has 14 residues. Germline CDR1 is MDHEN and CDR2 is SYDVKM. The CDR3 is CASSLRDTSGTQYF. Here the CDR3 DNA reads TGTGCCAGCAGTTTAAGGGACACAAGTGGTACGCAGTATTTT.

This clone was seen more than once but under ten times. CDR3 residues: CASRNTGYRNGYTF. The CDR3 nucleotides read TGTGCCAGCAGAAATACAGGGTATAGGAATGGCTACACCTTC. The V call is TRBV5-6, the J call TRBJ1-2; TRBD1 might be the D (6 bases). The ends were cut back, 5 bases at V and 6 bases at J, with 17 bases in the middle. Germline V gene data show CDR1 as SGHDT and CDR2 as YYEEEE. The CDR3 totals 14 residues.

This clone was detected a few times. The chain carries TRBV29-1 and TRBJ1-1; D possibly corresponds to TRBD1 (6 bases). This CDR3 is 16 amino acids long. In germline, CDR1 is SQVTM, CDR2 ANQGSEA. Trimming removed 6 bases from V and 0 bases from J, with 20 bases in between. CDR3 sequence reads: CSVRGQLSRVNTEAFF. The CDR3 DNA reads as TGCAGCGTCCGTGGACAGTTGTCTAGGGTGAACACTGAAGCTTTCTTT.